This T cell receptor beta chain was retrieved from a study of T cell changes during pregnancy in multiple sclerosis. The table came from immunoSEQ multiplex PCR; TCRdb's copy has only in-frame clones and leaves some out. This table has 25,000 to 30,000 clones, roughly nine tenths appearing once. The CDR3 runs to 16 residues. Germline CDR1 and CDR2: SGHVS and FNYEAQ. V shed 5 bases, J shed 5 bases, and the junction held 14 bases outside the gene matches. V usage is TRBV7-6 and J usage is TRBJ2-5; 7 bases are shared with TRBD1. This receptor was identified in a female donor with multiple sclerosis, enrolled in a pregnancy study. The sequencing used CD4+ T cells from peripheral blood mononuclear cells, collected in the second trimester of pregnancy. CDR3 coding DNA: TGTGCCAGCAGCAACCGAGGCGAGGGGGCCAGGGAGACCCAGTACTTC. Translating it yields CASSNRGEGARETQYF. Drawing the rest from reference TRBV7-6 and TRBJ2-5, the complete variable domain is GAGVSQSPRYKVTKRGQDVALRCDPISGHVSLYWYRQALGQGPEFLTYFNYEAQQDKSGLPNDRFSAERPEGSISTLTIQRTEQRDSAMYRCASSNRGEGARETQYFGPGTRLLVL.